These 7 T cell receptor beta chains were all obtained from the same sample, sequenced in a study of lymphopenia after photon versus proton radiotherapy. The data were produced by immunoSEQ multiplex PCR, yet TCRdb's version contains in-frame clones alone and is incomplete. Of more than 70,000 clones listed, around 83% are singletons. The sample was peripheral blood, taken from a patient treated with proton-based radiotherapy. The source of these receptors is a man aged 55 to 70 with pancreatic cancer.

The V gene is TRBV5-4, the J gene TRBJ1-4; tentatively, D is TRBD1 (5 bases). From germline, CDR1 is SGHNT and CDR2 YYREEE (reference sequence). The V and J ends lost 0 bases and 4 bases respectively, with 10 bases between them. There are 15 residues in the CDR3. CDR3 protein: CASSLGTPNNEKLFF. The CDR3 region has the DNA TGTGCCAGCAGCTTGGGGACACCTAATAATGAAAAACTGTTTTTT.

The J gene is TRBJ2-2, the V gene TRBV9; 11 bases map to TRBD2. V gave up 1 base and J gave up 6 bases; unmatched junction bases: 5. The V gene's germline CDR1 is SGDLS and CDR2 YYNGEE. CDR3 length equals 16 residues. The CDR3 DNA reads TGTGCCAGCAGCGTACAAACTAGCGGGAGCGCCGGGGAGCTGTTTTTT. This translates into CASSVQTSGSAGELFF.

V gene TRBV4-3 combines with J gene TRBJ2-6; tentatively, D is TRBD1 (5 bases). CDR1 LGHNA and CDR2 YSLEER come from the germline V gene. The CDR3 length is 18 residues. V was trimmed by 0 bases and J by 4 bases, leaving 16 bases between them. The DNA for the CDR3 is TGCGCCAGCAGCCAAGATGGGGCAGGCCAGGCCGGGGCCAACGTCCTGACTTTC. Translation gives CASSQDGAGQAGANVLTF.

The V gene is TRBV4-2, the J gene TRBJ2-7; 11 positions match TRBD1. In germline, CDR1 is LGHNA, CDR2 YNFKEQ. V was clipped by 4 bases and J by 2 bases; unmatched bases: 10. The length of the CDR3 is 17 residues. The CDR3 here is CASSPSERGQGAYEQYF. In DNA form, the CDR3 reads TGTGCCAGCAGCCCAAGCGAACGGGGACAGGGGGCCTACGAGCAGTACTTC.

The chain employs TRBV5-8 and TRBJ2-7, with 7 bases identical to TRBD1. Germline CDR1 reads SGHTS; CDR2 reads YDEGEE. The CDR3 consists of 15 residues. V shed 4 bases and J 2 bases; nucleotides not matched to a gene: 9. CDR3 bases: TGTGCCAGCAGCCCTCGGGGAGACAGGGCCTACGAGCAGTACTTC. Protein: CASSPRGDRAYEQYF. The whole variable domain, remainder taken from reference TRBV5-8 and TRBJ2-7, is EAGVTQSPTHLIKTRGQQATLRCSPISGHTSVYWYQQALGLGLQFLLWYDEGEERNRGNFPPRFSGRQFPNYSSELNVNALELEDSALYLCASSPRGDRAYEQYFGPGTRLTVT.

This sequence joins TRBV9 and TRBJ2-1; maybe TRBD2 (5 bases). Trimming left V 3 bases short and J 8 bases short, with 15 bases between. Germline CDR1 and CDR2: SGDLS and YYNGEE. The CDR3 is made up of 14 amino acids. CDR3 nucleotide sequence: TGTGCCAGCAGCGCATGGCGGGCAGCCGATGAGCAGTTCTTC. This codes for CASSAWRAADEQFF.

The chain links TRBV27 to TRBJ2-7; the D is unclear. Trimming shortened V by 8 bases and J by 3 bases, and 14 bases separated the two germline ends. Germline CDR1 and CDR2: MNHEY and SMNVEV (reference sequence). This CDR3 has 13 residues. The CDR3 sequence is CASAAGRDYEQYF. CDR3 DNA: TGTGCCAGCGCCGCTGGCAGAGACTACGAGCAGTACTTC.